This is a list of T cell receptor beta chains from one sample in a study of PD-L1 blockade in urothelial cancer. The data were produced by immunoSEQ multiplex PCR, yet TCRdb's version contains in-frame clones alone and is incomplete. The sample holds roughly 50,000 clones, 87% seen once. The sequenced sample was PBMCs, obtained around atezolizumab (anti-PD-L1) treatment. The receptors shown here come from a man aged 55 to 69 with urothelial cancer. CDR3s include the opening cysteine and the closing phenylalanine or tryptophan. A D gene is named only where the DNA matches it firmly. The size of a clone is reported for some rows only, either as once, few or many, or as a class for expanded clones.

d_call j_call clone_size v_call cdr3_aa cdr3_nt
TRBD2 TRBJ2-3 NA TRBV6-5 CASRNSGGVTDTQYF TGTGCCAGCAGGAATAGCGGGGGGGTAACAGATACGCAGTATTTT
NA TRBJ2-5 NA TRBV2 CASRETVQETQYF TGTGCCAGCAGAGAGACAGTACAAGAGACCCAGTACTTC
NA TRBJ2-1 NA TRBV7-6 CASSLVARGGNEQFF TGTGCCAGCAGCTTAGTAGCTAGGGGTGGCAATGAGCAGTTCTTC
TRBD2 TRBJ2-7 NA TRBV6-1 CASRSASGLSYEQYF TGTGCCAGCAGATCCGCTAGCGGCCTCTCCTACGAGCAGTACTTC
NA TRBJ1-1 NA TRBV28 CASSFVSGAFF TGTGCCAGCAGTTTTGTCAGCGGGGCTTTCTTT
TRBD1 TRBJ1-1 NA TRBV9 CASSVEGQGANTEAFF TGTGCCAGCAGCGTAGAGGGACAGGGGGCGAACACTGAAGCTTTCTTT
NA TRBJ2-5 NA TRBV5-1 CASSLAEWETQYF TGCGCCAGCAGCTTGGCCGAGTGGGAGACCCAGTACTTC
NA TRBJ2-5 NA TRBV5-6 CASSRTGTQETQYF TGTGCCAGCAGCAGAACCGGGACTCAAGAGACCCAGTACTTC
TRBD1 TRBJ2-1 once TRBV28 CASSLWRGDRPTGNEQFF TGTGCCAGCAGTTTATGGAGAGGGGACAGACCCACGGGTAATGAGCAGTTCTTC
NA TRBJ2-7 NA TRBV11-2 CASSPSVYEQYF TGTGCCAGCAGCCCGAGCGTCTACGAGCAGTACTTC
NA TRBJ1-2 NA TRBV30 CAWNQGGQAITNYGYTF TGTGCCTGGAACCAGGGAGGGCAGGCAATTACTAACTATGGCTACACCTTC
TRBD1 TRBJ1-2 NA TRBV7-9 CASSLDRATGYTF TGTGCCAGCAGCTTGGACAGGGCGACTGGCTACACCTTC
TRBD1 TRBJ2-5 NA TRBV14 CASSQNRGQETQYF TGTGCCAGCAGCCAAAACAGGGGCCAAGAGACCCAGTACTTC
TRBD1 TRBJ2-2 NA TRBV10-1 CASSTGTGGSPFSGELFF TGCGCCAGCAGTACAGGGACAGGCGGATCTCCCTTTTCCGGGGAGCTGTTTTTT
NA TRBJ1-1 NA TRBV28 CASSLGPGINTEAFF TGTGCCAGCAGTTTAGGTCCGGGTATAAACACTGAAGCTTTCTTT
NA TRBJ1-2 NA TRBV10-2 CASSESGQGLRGYTF TGCGCCAGCAGTGAATCGGGGCAGGGGCTGAGAGGCTACACCTTC
NA TRBJ2-7 NA TRBV7-9 CASSPTAPLAYTYEQYF TGTGCCAGCAGCCCCACCGCTCCGCTAGCGTACACCTACGAGCAGTACTTC
NA TRBJ1-2 NA TRBV6-1 CASSEAVTAGYGYTF TGTGCCAGCAGTGAAGCGGTAACGGCGGGCTATGGCTACACCTTC
TRBD1 TRBJ1-5 NA TRBV10-3 CAISPQPRDSDGNQPQHF TGTGCCATCAGCCCACAACCCCGGGACAGCGACGGGAATCAGCCCCAGCATTTT
NA TRBJ1-2 NA TRBV6-1 CASSALQGPYGYTF TGTGCCAGCAGTGCCCTCCAGGGTCCCTATGGCTACACCTTC
NA TRBJ1-2 NA TRBV28 CASSTLAGGYGYTF TGTGCCAGCAGTACCCTGGCCGGGGGCTATGGCTACACCTTC
NA TRBJ2-5 NA TRBV4-2 CASSPVEYQETQYF TGTGCCAGCAGCCCCGTAGAGTACCAAGAGACCCAGTACTTC
TRBD1 TRBJ2-7 NA TRBV6-1 CASSARTGNSYEQYF TGTGCCAGCAGTGCCCGGACAGGGAACTCCTACGAGCAGTACTTC
NA TRBJ1-1 NA TRBV18 CASSPTPGVPNLNTEAFF TGTGCCAGCTCACCCACACCCGGGGTACCTAATTTGAACACTGAAGCTTTCTTT
TRBD2 TRBJ2-7 NA TRBV28 CASSSGLAGNWYEQYF TGTGCCAGCAGTTCGGGACTAGCGGGGAATTGGTACGAGCAGTACTTC
NA TRBJ1-4 NA TRBV5-4 CASSLSRLVEKLFF TGTGCCAGCAGCTTATCCAGGTTGGTAGAAAAACTGTTTTTT
TRBD2 TRBJ2-7 NA TRBV27 CASSRGGRMYEQYF TGTGCCAGCAGCCGGGGGGGGCGAATGTACGAGCAGTACTTC
TRBD1 TRBJ1-4 NA TRBV27 CASSRTGGYEKLFF TGTGCCAGCAGCCGGACAGGGGGGTATGAAAAACTGTTTTTT
TRBD1 TRBJ1-5 NA TRBV15 CATSSGQGAIRFSNQPQHF TGTGCCACCAGCAGCGGACAGGGGGCGATTCGTTTTTCGAATCAGCCCCAGCATTTT
TRBD1 TRBJ1-2 NA TRBV6-1 CASSMDRDRGYTF TGTGCCAGCAGCATGGACAGGGACCGGGGCTACACCTTC
NA TRBJ1-3 NA TRBV15 CATSREGSRYGNTIYF TGTGCCACCAGCAGAGAAGGGAGCCGTTACGGCAACACCATATATTTT
NA TRBJ2-5 NA TRBV5-1 CASSLGSLAAQETQYF TGCGCCAGCAGCCTGGGGTCCTTAGCGGCCCAAGAGACCCAGTACTTC
TRBD1 TRBJ2-2 NA TRBV7-2 CASSQWDRGLYGTGELFF TGTGCCAGCAGCCAGTGGGACAGGGGGCTTTATGGGACCGGGGAGCTGTTTTTT
TRBD1 TRBJ1-2 once TRBV4-2 CASSQAIGGADYGYTF TGTGCCAGCAGCCAAGCCATAGGGGGCGCCGACTATGGCTACACCTTC
NA TRBJ1-2 NA TRBV4-2 CASSQERLAPNYGYTF TGTGCCAGCAGCCAAGAAAGACTGGCCCCTAACTATGGCTACACCTTC
NA TRBJ1-2 NA TRBV5-1 CASSPGSTGGYTF TGCGCCAGCAGTCCTGGATCGACCGGGGGCTACACCTTC
NA TRBJ1-2 NA TRBV5-1 CASSLVSQFYGYTF TGCGCCAGCAGCTTGGTTTCACAGTTCTATGGCTACACCTTC
NA TRBJ1-2 NA TRBV6-5 CASSYSYRERYGYTF TGTGCCAGCAGTTACTCCTACAGGGAGCGCTATGGCTACACCTTC
TRBD1 TRBJ1-5 once TRBV28 CASRPQGAVNQPQHF TGTGCCAGCAGGCCTCAGGGGGCGGTCAATCAGCCCCAGCATTTT
TRBD1 TRBJ2-7 NA TRBV6-1 CASSSGGTGGYEQYF TGTGCCAGCAGCTCTGGGGGGACAGGGGGCTACGAGCAGTACTTC
TRBD1 TRBJ2-7 NA TRBV11-3 CASSLGQGFSEQYF TGTGCCAGCAGCCTGGGACAGGGGTTTAGCGAGCAGTACTTC
NA TRBJ1-3 NA TRBV18 CASSLNRRGVGGNTIYF TGTGCCAGCTCACTAAATAGGCGCGGAGTCGGAGGAAACACCATATATTTT
TRBD1 TRBJ1-2 NA TRBV28 CASVPGGVLRGYTF TGTGCCAGCGTCCCAGGGGGTGTCTTGCGGGGCTACACCTTC
NA TRBJ2-7 once TRBV30 CAWSVGRRAYEQYF TGTGCCTGGAGTGTCGGACGCAGGGCCTACGAGCAGTACTTC
NA TRBJ1-1 NA TRBV14 CASSQATGNTEAFF TGTGCCAGCAGCCAAGCGACGGGGAACACTGAAGCTTTCTTT
TRBD1 TRBJ1-1 NA TRBV30 CAWRGQGFSEAFF TGTGCCTGGAGGGGACAGGGTTTCTCTGAAGCTTTCTTT
TRBD1 TRBJ1-1 NA TRBV2 CASSAQTGFSEAFF TGTGCCAGCAGCGCCCAGACAGGGTTCAGTGAAGCTTTCTTT
NA TRBJ2-7 NA TRBV5-1 CASSLGHLSYEQYF TGCGCCAGCAGCTTGGGACACCTCTCCTACGAGCAGTACTTC
NA TRBJ2-1 few TRBV19 CASSISSAALEQFF TGTGCCAGTAGTATCTCTAGCGCCGCCTTGGAGCAGTTCTTC
NA TRBJ1-2 NA TRBV19 CASSIRVNYGYTF TGTGCCAGTAGTATACGAGTTAACTATGGCTACACCTTC
TRBD1 TRBJ2-5 once TRBV27 CASSTGTGGWETQYF TGTGCCAGCAGTACCGGGACAGGGGGGTGGGAGACCCAGTACTTC
TRBD2 TRBJ2-5 few TRBV5-1 CASSLAGSSGSKETQYF TGCGCCAGCAGCTTGGCCGGTTCTAGCGGGTCCAAAGAGACCCAGTACTTC
TRBD1 TRBJ1-2 NA TRBV18 CASSPPGGLSYGYTF TGTGCCAGCTCACCACCAGGGGGCCTGAGCTATGGCTACACCTTC